The 9 T cell receptor beta chains presented below share a single source sample, sequenced in a study of patients and donors after allogeneic stem cell transplantation. Using its own MiXCR run on the RT-PCR reads, TCRdb lists one record per CDR3 protein. There are 390,000 or so distinct CDR3 sequences in the sample; about a sixth occur only once, and around 7.2% lies in the top ten. Sequencing was done on a sample of blood, either unsorted or a sorted T cell fraction (not recorded which). The receptors shown here come from a human donor who was either an allogeneic HSCT recipient or a stem cell or donor lymphocyte infusion donor (not recorded which). It is not recorded whose cells these are; they may come from a transplant donor.

The J gene is TRBJ2-1, the V gene TRBV4-2, with D possibly TRBD1 on 6 matching bases. Germline CDR1 is LGHNA and CDR2 is YNFKEQ. The CDR3 is 18 residues long. V was trimmed by 0 bases and J by 1 base, leaving 16 bases between them. Here the CDR3 reads CASSQDPAGRGSYNEQFF. In nucleotides, the CDR3 is TGTGCCAGCAGCCAAGATCCGGCGGGCAGGGGATCCTACAATGAGCAGTTCTTC.

This clonotype has just a few counts. The rearrangement joins TRBV2 to TRBJ2-3; D not resolved. V dropped 9 bases and J dropped 3 bases, with 10 bases sitting between them. In germline, CDR1 is SNHLY, CDR2 FYNNEI. The CDR3 extends over 12 amino acids. The CDR3 spells CARKDGTDTQYF. As DNA, the CDR3 is TGTGCCAGGAAAGATGGTACAGATACGCAGTATTTT.

J is TRBJ1-1 and V is TRBV28; weak D call: TRBD1 (6 bases). CDR3 length: 15 residues. Trimming took 2 bases from V and 0 from J, leaving 10 bases between them. Germline V CDR1 and CDR2: MDHEN, SYDVKM. This chain's CDR3 is CASSLKGHLNTEAFF. In DNA form, the CDR3 reads TGTGCCAGCAGTTTAAAGGGACACCTGAACACTGAAGCTTTCTTT.

J is TRBJ2-1 and V is TRBV19; 10 bases match TRBD1. Germline assignment: CDR1 LNHDA and CDR2 SQIVND (reference sequence). The CDR3 runs 15 residues. V shed 6 bases and J 3 bases; nucleotides not matched to a gene: 5. The CDR3 sequence is CASRLDRGVYNEQFF. CDR3 bases: TGTGCCAGTAGGTTGGACAGGGGGGTCTACAATGAGCAGTTCTTC.

The CDR3 sequence is CASSYVLNTEAFF. The CDR3 nucleotides read TGTGCCAGCAGTTACGTGCTGAACACTGAAGCTTTCTTT. V and J are TRBV6-5 and TRBJ1-1; D is uncertain. The V gene's germline CDR1 is MNHEY and CDR2 SVGAGI. Trimming took 2 bases from V and 0 from J, leaving 4 bases between them. CDR3 length: 13 residues.

This clonotype was seen only a few times. The chain combines TRBV5-1 with TRBJ2-5, with a tentative D call TRBD2 (5 bases). Germline V gene data show CDR1 as SGHRS and CDR2 as YFSETQ. V was trimmed by 1 base and J by 1 base, leaving 14 bases between them. CDR3 size: 16 residues. In DNA form, the CDR3 reads TGCGCCAGCAGCTTGACGGGATCTACCCGCCAAGAGACCCAGTACTTC. This codes for CASSLTGSTRQETQYF.

This clonotype was seen more than once but under ten times. The chain uses TRBV7-9 and TRBJ2-7; D tentatively reads TRBD1 or TRBD2 (5 bases each). This CDR3 is built from 15 residues. Germline V CDR1 and CDR2: SEHNR, FQNEAQ (reference sequence). V was trimmed by 5 bases and J by 3 bases, leaving 17 bases between them. CDR3 protein: CASSLGRGTNYEQYF. CDR3 nucleotide sequence: TGTGCCAGCAGCCTCGGACGGGGCACCAACTACGAGCAGTACTTC. Full variable domain (rest looked up from reference TRBV7-9 and TRBJ2-7): DTGVSQNPRHKITKRGQNVTFRCDPISEHNRLYWYRQTLGQGPEFLTYFQNEAQLEKSRLLSDRFSAERPKGSFSTLEIQRTEQGDSAMYLCASSLGRGTNYEQYFGPGTRLTVT.

This clonotype was recorded a few times. The chain recombines TRBV5-1 with TRBJ1-1, with TRBD1 as a possible D gene (5 bases). Trimming cost V 3 bases and J 0 bases, with 12 bases left between them. The CDR3 spans 15 residues. The germline V gene encodes CDR1 SGHRS and CDR2 YFSETQ. The CDR3 sequence is CASSSSGRVNTEAFF. The CDR3 DNA reads as TGCGCCAGCAGCTCCTCGGGACGGGTGAACACTGAAGCTTTCTTT.

The chain combines TRBV10-3 with TRBJ2-6, with 9 bases identical to TRBD1. The V segment lost 8 bases and the J segment 2 bases; nucleotides outside the gene matches: 4. The CDR3 extends over 15 amino acids. Germline V lookup: CDR1 ENHRY, CDR2 SYGVKD. Written as DNA, the CDR3 is TGTGCCATCTGGGACAGGGAAGCTGGGGCCAACGTCCTGACTTTC. Translation: CAIWDREAGANVLTF.